This entry lists 10 T cell receptor beta chains sequenced from one sample in a study of tissue T cells after allogeneic stem cell transplantation. The repertoire was sequenced with immunoSEQ multiplex PCR; TCRdb's copy has only in-frame clones and lacks some. The table shows some 8,700 clones, with around 40% occurring only once. Sample time point: mouse harvest day 7 after allogeneic transplant. Each mouse received 10^7 T-cell-depleted marrow cells plus 10^6 splenic CD5+ T cells by tail vein. Source material: skin. These receptors originate from a female BALB/c mouse given C57BL/6 T cells with graft-versus-host disease after an allogeneic hematopoietic cell transplant.

A word on this clone: The gene names here belong to mouse. Read data end 1 residue before the CDR3 end; the end is taken from the germline J gene. V is TRBV26 and J is TRBJ1-1; D perhaps matches TRBD1 (6 bases). V lost 6 bases and J 0 bases, leaving 8 bases between the germline ends. The CDR3 length is 13 residues. Germline assignment: CDR1 KGHPV and CDR2 FQNQEV (reference sequence). The sequenced CDR3 bases are TGTGCCAGCAGGGGGACATCAAACACAGAAGTCTTC. Protein sequence: CASRGTSNTEVF. The full-length CDR3 reads as CASRGTSNTEVFF.

About this clone itself: Mouse germline and gene names are used. The read ends 1 residue early relative to the CDR3; the germline J gene fills the gap. The chain couples TRBV26 to TRBJ1-4, with 8 bases that match TRBD1. CDR1 KGHPV and CDR2 FQNQEV come from the germline V gene (reference sequence). V lost 0 bases, J lost 6 bases, and 6 bases stayed unmatched. The CDR3 sequence is 16 residues long. The CDR3 loop is CASSLSNGQGHERLFF. Partial CDR3 DNA: TGTGCCAGCAGTCTGTCGAATGGACAGGGACACGAAAGATTATTT. Supplemented by reference TRBV26 and TRBJ1-4, the full variable domain reads NSKVIQTPRYLVKGQGQKAKMRCIPEKGHPVVFWYQQNKNNEFKFLINFQNQEVLQQIDMTEKRFSAECPSNSPCSLEIQSSEAGDSALYLCASSLSNGQGHERLFFGHGTKLSVL.

A note on this clone: Gene names follow the mouse nomenclature. The CDR3 end is not reached by the read, which stops 1 residue before it; the germline J gene fills it in. The chain is built from TRBV26 and TRBJ2-5, with a tentative D call TRBD1 (5 bases). There are 13 residues in the CDR3. Germline loops: CDR1 KGHPV, CDR2 FQNQEV (reference sequence). V was clipped by 3 bases and J by 2 bases, with 6 bases between them. The part of the CDR3 DNA that was read is TGTGCCAGCAGTCTAGGGGTCCAAGACACCCAGTAC. It yields the protein CASSLGVQDTQY. The complete CDR3 sequence is CASSLGVQDTQYF.

This clone is labeled medium-sized. Gene names are mouse gene names. The missing CDR3 end, 1 residue past where the read stops, is filled in from the germline J gene. V is TRBV16 and J is TRBJ2-7; D is unresolved. The CDR3 is 13 residues long. Trimming removed 1 base from V and 6 bases from J, with 10 bases in between. Germline CDR1 reads SGHSA; CDR2 reads FRNQAP. This CDR3 is CASSLVPGSEQYF. The CDR3 bases that were read are TGTGCAAGCAGCTTAGTTCCGGGGTCTGAACAGTAC.

In the case of this clone: Gene labels here are mouse ones. CDR3 amino acids: CASSLSRGGEQYF. Partial CDR3 DNA: TGTGCCAGCAGTCTGTCTAGGGGCGGGGAACAGTAC. The rearrangement links TRBV26 to TRBJ2-7; D is tentatively TRBD1 or TRBD2 (5 bases each). Read data end 1 residue before the CDR3 end; the end is taken from the germline J gene. The CDR3 has 13 residues. Per germline, CDR1 KGHPV and CDR2 FQNQEV (reference sequence). V lost 0 bases, J lost 7 bases, and 10 bases lay in between.

The sample holds a few counts of this clone. Each gene name is a mouse one. Read coverage stops 1 residue before the CDR3 terminus; the germline J gene supplies the remainder. The V gene is TRBV12-2, the J gene TRBJ2-5; D may be TRBD2 (5 bases). Trimming pared 2 bases from V and 0 bases from J, leaving 8 bases between. CDR3 length: 14 amino acids. From germline, CDR1 is SGHLS and CDR2 HYDKME. The CDR3 here is CASSRLRNQDTQYF. The sequenced part of the CDR3 DNA is TGTGCCAGCTCTCGACTGAGAAACCAAGACACCCAGTAC.

To note about this clone: A much larger clone lies a single base off, so this may be a read error. The germline and genes are mouse ones. From the germline J gene comes the end of the CDR3, since the read stops 1 residue before it. The chain links TRBV21 to TRBJ1-5; no clear D. TRBV21 is marked as an open reading frame, function uncertain. Trimming stripped 4 bases from V and 7 bases from J, with 5 bases between. The CDR3 spans 11 residues. The DNA read from the CDR3 is TGTGCTAGCAGTCCACAACAGGCTCCGCTT. Amino acids: CASSPQQAPL. The entire CDR3 reads CASSPQQAPLF.

As for this clone: Gene names and germline match the mouse. The CDR3 extends 1 residue past the end of the read, so its final part is completed from the germline J gene. Other nucleotide sequences from this sample produce the same CDR3. The V gene is TRBV26, the J gene TRBJ2-4; unclear D gene. Germline CDR1 and CDR2: KGHPV and FQNQEV (reference sequence). This CDR3 region has 14 residues. The V gene lost 0 bases and the J gene lost 0 bases, with 4 bases spanning the gap. Here the CDR3 reads CASSLSTSQNTLYF. CDR3 bases read: TGTGCCAGCAGTCTGTCGACAAGTCAAAACACCTTGTAC. The whole variable domain, filled in from reference TRBV26 and TRBJ2-4, reads NSKVIQTPRYLVKGQGQKAKMRCIPEKGHPVVFWYQQNKNNEFKFLINFQNQEVLQQIDMTEKRFSAECPSNSPCSLEIQSSEAGDSALYLCASSLSTSQNTLYFGAGTRLSVL.

As to this clone: Gene names are the mouse ones. The CDR3 sequence: CASSPDWGGREQYF. The part of the CDR3 DNA that was read is TGTGCCAGCAGCCCGGACTGGGGGGGCCGGGAACAGTAC. The V call is TRBV3, the J call TRBJ2-7; 13 bases align to TRBD2. The read is 1 residue too short to cover the CDR3 end, so that end is filled in from the germline J gene. V dropped 5 bases and J dropped 7; count of bases not matched to a gene: 5. The CDR3 consists of 14 residues. Germline loops: CDR1 SNHLY, CDR2 FYNGKV (reference sequence).

Regarding this clone: The germline and genes are mouse ones. The missing CDR3 end, 1 residue past where the read stops, is filled in from the germline J gene. The chain carries TRBV26 and TRBJ2-7, with 7 bases identical to TRBD1. The CDR3 contains 12 residues. V lost 6 bases, J lost 4 bases, and 3 bases stayed unmatched. The germline CDR1 and CDR2 sequences are KGHPV and FQNQEV (reference sequence). Here the CDR3 reads CASSQGQYEQYF. CDR3 DNA (partial): TGTGCCAGCAGCCAGGGACAGTATGAACAGTAC. Looking up the rest from reference TRBV26 and TRBJ2-7 gives the full variable domain: NSKVIQTPRYLVKGQGQKAKMRCIPEKGHPVVFWYQQNKNNEFKFLINFQNQEVLQQIDMTEKRFSAECPSNSPCSLEIQSSEAGDSALYLCASSQGQYEQYFGPGTRLTVL.